This T cell receptor beta chain was identified during a study of CD8 T cells in Susac syndrome. Germline V gene data show CDR1 as SEHNR and CDR2 as FQNEAQ (reference sequence). The V segment lost 4 bases and the J segment 5 bases; nucleotides outside the gene matches: 19. The CDR3 spans 18 residues. CD8+ and CD4+ T cells from blood underwent TCR beta sequencing. It was healthy donors who served as the controls, matched for age and sex. Negative isolation was applied to CD8+ and CD4+ T cells, and FACS enrichment was applied to TEMRA cells. When the RNA was reverse transcribed, random hexamers were used with an input of roughly 0.5 to 1 ug. With immunoSEQ multiplex PCR, TCR beta CDR3 was amplified across 54 Vbeta and 13 Jbeta. Using its own MiXCR run on the immunoSEQ multiplex PCR reads, TCRdb lists one record per CDR3 protein. The data hold 53,000 or so distinct CDR3 sequences, with approximately 93% observed a single time.

The V and J genes are TRBV7-9 and TRBJ2-5, with 7 bases aligning to TRBD2. This TCR derives from a human donor in good health. The sample comprised CD8+ T cells from PBMCs. In nucleotides, the CDR3 is TGTGCCAGCAGCTCCAGGGAGGGCCCAGACCGTGCTTGGGAGACCCAGTACTTC. It yields the protein CASSSREGPDRAWETQYF.